A single T cell receptor (beta chain) is shown here with its context. Its antigen is undetermined. The data were taken from a study of blood T cells in healthy people across ages. Study findings and constraints: Diversity was higher, and naive CD4+ cells more numerous, in long-lived donors than in aged donors.

V shed 6 bases, J shed 0 bases, and the junction held 7 bases outside the gene matches. Per the germline V gene, CDR1 is LGHDT and CDR2 is YNNKEL (reference sequence). The CDR3 extends over 15 amino acids. The second PCR ran about 6 to 12 cycles with a sample-barcoded 5' primer and J-beta primers. TCRdb independently ran MiXCR on the 5' RACE reads; one entry per CDR3 protein. The repertoire holds roughly 930,000 distinct CDR3 sequences, 48% seen once, with roughly 13% in the top ten. The TCR was taken from a man aged 30 to 45 in good health. The sequenced sample was blood. J is TRBJ1-1 and V is TRBV3-1; TRBD1 agrees at 7 bases. The CDR3 here is CASRPDRVLNTEAFF. For the CDR3, the DNA is TGTGCCAGCAGACCTGACAGGGTCCTGAACACTGAAGCTTTCTTT. The complete variable domain, with remaining parts taken from reference TRBV3-1 and TRBJ1-1, reads DTAVSQTPKYLVTQMGNDKSIKCEQNLGHDTMYWYKQDSKKFLKIMFSYNNKELIINETVPNRFSPKSPDKAHLNLHINSLELGDSAVYFCASRPDRVLNTEAFFGQGTRLTVV.